Presented here are 11 T cell receptor beta chains from one specimen sequenced in a study of cytomegalovirus exposure and HLA in healthy donors. 13 Jbeta primers and 60 Vbeta primers were used for the PCR. Profiling relied on immunoSEQ multiplex PCR, and the TCRdb table lists in-frame clones only, not all of them. The data show some 170,000 clones, under 85% seen once. Sample: PBMCs. These receptors all come from a male donor in good health and CMV-seronegative.

The rearrangement links TRBV19 to TRBJ1-5; 7 bases map to TRBD1. V shed 5 bases, J shed 6 bases, and the junction held 4 bases outside the gene matches. CDR1 LNHDA and CDR2 SQIVND come from the germline V gene (reference sequence). The length of the CDR3 is 13 residues. In DNA form, the CDR3 reads TGTGCCAGTAGTGACAGGGAACTTCAGCCCCAGCATTTT. Its translation is CASSDRELQPQHF.

This rearrangement joins TRBV6-1 to TRBJ1-3; D call uncertain. Germline V gene sequence: CDR1 MNHNS, CDR2 SASEGT. V lost 2 bases to trimming and J lost 2 bases, with 16 bases between them. The CDR3 runs 17 residues. The chain's CDR3 is CASSELPLLGPGNTIYF. The CDR3 DNA follows: TGTGCCAGCAGTGAATTACCTCTACTAGGCCCTGGAAACACCATATATTTT.

The chain links TRBV30 to TRBJ1-5; no clear D. This CDR3 has 15 residues. In germline, CDR1 is GTSNPN, CDR2 SVGIG (reference sequence). Trimming took 2 bases from V and 2 from J, leaving 13 bases between them. The CDR3 nucleotides are TGTGCCTGGAGTCCGGGGATTTTTGGCAATCAGCCCCAGCATTTT. This codes for CAWSPGIFGNQPQHF.

The CDR3 is CAISEGIGGANSYEQYF. The CDR3 DNA follows: TGTGCCATCAGTGAAGGAATTGGGGGCGCAAACTCCTACGAGCAGTACTTC. The rearrangement joins TRBV10-3 to TRBJ2-7, with D tentatively TRBD1 (6 bases). V was cut by 3 bases and J by 0 bases, with 18 bases left in between. Germline V lookup: CDR1 ENHRY, CDR2 SYGVKD. The CDR3 contains 17 residues.

The chain's CDR3 is CASSLGENTEAFF. The CDR3 DNA reads TGTGCCAGCAGCTTAGGAGAGAACACTGAAGCTTTCTTT. V and J are TRBV11-2 and TRBJ1-1; D gene uncertain. The length of the CDR3 is 13 residues. Germline V gene lookup returns CDR1 SGHAT and CDR2 FQNNGV. V was pared by 1 base and J by 1 base, with 4 bases between.

The V gene is TRBV7-9, the J gene TRBJ2-7; TRBD1 agrees at 8 bases. The CDR3 runs to 17 residues. Germline V lookup: CDR1 SEHNR, CDR2 FQNEAQ (reference sequence). Germline trimming cut 1 base from V and 6 bases from J; bases unmatched to any gene: 14. CDR3 sequence: CASSLGGRGRISSEQYF. Written as DNA, the CDR3 is TGTGCCAGCAGCTTAGGTGGCAGGGGGCGCATCTCGTCCGAGCAGTACTTC.

This clone showed up just once. The V call is TRBV4-2, the J call TRBJ2-5; 9 nucleotides agree with TRBD1. The CDR3 covers 16 residues. Trimming took 4 bases from V and 7 from J; bases not matched to a gene: 13. Germline lookup yields CDR1 LGHNA and CDR2 YNFKEQ. The CDR3 reads CASSLGGTGTVMTQYF. The CDR3 DNA reads as TGTGCCAGCAGCCTTGGGGGGACAGGGACCGTAATGACCCAGTACTTC.

This sequence joins TRBV2 and TRBJ2-1; a possible D gene is TRBD2 (5 bases). Germline values: CDR1 SNHLY, CDR2 FYNNEI. The CDR3 runs 11 residues. V shed 5 bases and J shed 10 bases, with 9 bases lying between them. CDR3 residues: CASSRGSEQFF. The CDR3, as DNA: TGTGCCAGCAGTCGAGGGAGCGAGCAGTTCTTC.

Turning to this clone: This specimen includes other DNA sequences encoding the same CDR3. V usage is TRBV19 and J usage is TRBJ1-5, with TRBD1 matching over 9 bases. The CDR3 runs 16 residues. Germline V gene data show CDR1 as LNHDA and CDR2 as SQIVND (reference sequence). The junction had 8 bases not matched to a gene; V was cut back by 6 bases and J by 2 bases. CDR3 sequence reads: CASRIKDRGGNQPQHF. The CDR3, as DNA: TGTGCCAGTAGGATTAAGGACAGGGGAGGCAATCAGCCCCAGCATTTT.

This chain joins TRBV6-1 and TRBJ2-1; 7 bases are a match to TRBD2. Germline lookup yields CDR1 MNHNS and CDR2 SASEGT. The ends lost 0 bases at V and 4 bases at J; junction bases unmatched: 12. The CDR3 runs 18 residues. The CDR3: CASSEAPRERETYNEQFF. The CDR3 DNA reads as TGTGCCAGCAGTGAAGCGCCGCGGGAGCGAGAAACATACAATGAGCAGTTCTTC.

The V gene is TRBV6-5, the J gene TRBJ2-3; tentatively, D is TRBD2 (7 bases). Between the trimmed V and J ends, which lost 6 bases and 6 bases, there was a span of 19 bases. The germline CDR1 and CDR2 sequences are MNHEY and SVGAGI. The CDR3 is made up of 15 amino acids. The CDR3 sequence is CASREGGVGGDTQYF. Here the CDR3 DNA reads TGTGCCAGCAGAGAGGGGGGGGTGGGTGGGGATACGCAGTATTTT.